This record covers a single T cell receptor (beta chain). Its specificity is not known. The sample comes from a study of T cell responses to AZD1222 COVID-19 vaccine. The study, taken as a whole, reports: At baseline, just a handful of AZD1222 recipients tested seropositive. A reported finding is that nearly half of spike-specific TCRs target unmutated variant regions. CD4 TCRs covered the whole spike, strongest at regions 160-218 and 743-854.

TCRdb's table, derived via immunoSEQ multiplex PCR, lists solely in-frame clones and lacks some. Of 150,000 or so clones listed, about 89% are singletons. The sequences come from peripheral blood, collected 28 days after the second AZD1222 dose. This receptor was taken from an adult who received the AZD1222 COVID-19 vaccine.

The CDR3 nucleotides read TGTGCCAGCAGCTCCGGACAGGGTACAATAGGTATCATCAAAAACATTCAGTACTTC. It encodes CASSSGQGTIGIIKNIQYF. V is TRBV7-2 and J is TRBJ2-4; 8 bases line up with TRBD1. The ends lost 4 bases at V and 3 bases at J; junction bases unmatched: 17. The CDR3 consists of 19 residues. Germline CDR1 SGHTA, CDR2 FQGNSA.